Presented here are 2 T cell receptor beta chains from one specimen sequenced in a study of T cell responses to AZD1222 COVID-19 vaccine. Assay used: immunoSEQ multiplex PCR; TCRdb lists only in-frame clones, some missing. This table holds 100,000 to 150,000 clones, around nine tenths found once. Sequencing was performed on peripheral blood, taken 28 days after the second AZD1222 dose. These receptors were obtained from an adult who received the AZD1222 COVID-19 vaccine.

This chain connects TRBV19 to TRBJ2-5, with a weak D call TRBD2 (5 bases). Germline V lookup: CDR1 LNHDA, CDR2 SQIVND (reference sequence). Trimming left V 7 bases short and J 2 bases short, with 14 bases between. The CDR3 contains 14 residues. The CDR3 here is CASNFDGGQETQYF. In DNA form, the CDR3 reads TGTGCCAGTAACTTTGACGGAGGTCAAGAGACCCAGTACTTC.

This chain links TRBV7-8 with TRBJ1-5; D is ambiguous. The CDR3 loop spans 13 amino acids. The germline CDR1 and CDR2 sequences are SGHVS and FQNEAQ. Trimming pared 3 bases from V and 6 bases from J, leaving 9 bases between. The CDR3 spells CASSFREVQPQHF. CDR3 in DNA: TGTGCCAGCAGCTTCAGAGAGGTTCAGCCCCAGCATTTT.